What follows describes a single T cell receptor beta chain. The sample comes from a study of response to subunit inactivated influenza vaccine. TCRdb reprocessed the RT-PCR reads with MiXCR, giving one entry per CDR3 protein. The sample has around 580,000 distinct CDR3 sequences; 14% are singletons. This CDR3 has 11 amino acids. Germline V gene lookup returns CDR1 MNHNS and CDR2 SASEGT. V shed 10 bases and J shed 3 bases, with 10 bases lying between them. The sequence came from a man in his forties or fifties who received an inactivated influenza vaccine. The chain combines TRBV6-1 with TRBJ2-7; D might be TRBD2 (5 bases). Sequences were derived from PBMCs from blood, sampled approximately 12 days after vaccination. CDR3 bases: TGTGCCACCTCACGGGGCTACGAGCAGTACTTC. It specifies CATSRGYEQYF.